Below, 3 T cell receptor beta chains from the same sample are listed, as sequenced in a study of blood T cells in healthy people across ages. Sample-barcoded 5' priming and a J-beta primer mix drove a second PCR of about 6 to 12 cycles. One entry per CDR3 protein, called by TCRdb with MiXCR from the 5' RACE reads. The sample lists approximately 1,000,000 distinct CDR3 sequences; approximately 38% were seen once. Sequenced input: blood. The source is a man younger than 35 in good health.

This clonotype has just a few counts. This chain uses TRBV27 with TRBJ2-7; 12 bases align to TRBD2. J was trimmed by 7 bases and V by 5 bases; bases with no gene match: 12. This CDR3 region has 16 residues. Germline loops: CDR1 MNHEY, CDR2 SMNVEV (reference sequence). The CDR3 is CASSMTSGGPYNEQYF. The CDR3, as DNA: TGTGCCAGCAGTATGACTAGCGGGGGCCCTTACAATGAGCAGTACTTC.

Notes on this clonotype: A junction boundary mismatches the germline segment, possibly from a read error. The genes are TRBV12-5 and TRBJ2-7; D possibly corresponds to TRBD1 (7 bases). Matching the DNA end better, TRBJ2-4 makes the J call doubtful. The germline V gene encodes CDR1 LGHNT and CDR2 FRNRAP. CDR3 size: 13 residues. CDR3 bases: TGCGCTAGTGGCCAGGGGGGCCGGTACATTCAGTACTTC. Amino acid sequence: CASGQGGRYIQYF.

The V call is TRBV7-9, the J call TRBJ2-4, with D possibly being TRBD2 (6 bases). The last part of the DNA fits TRBJ2-7 better; the J call may be wrong. Germline CDR1 reads SEHNR; CDR2 reads FQNEAQ (reference sequence). The CDR3 loop spans 13 amino acids. CDR3 amino acids: CASSVGDFYEQYF. The CDR3 DNA sequence: TGTGCCAGCAGCGTAGGGGACTTCTACGAGCAGTACTTC.